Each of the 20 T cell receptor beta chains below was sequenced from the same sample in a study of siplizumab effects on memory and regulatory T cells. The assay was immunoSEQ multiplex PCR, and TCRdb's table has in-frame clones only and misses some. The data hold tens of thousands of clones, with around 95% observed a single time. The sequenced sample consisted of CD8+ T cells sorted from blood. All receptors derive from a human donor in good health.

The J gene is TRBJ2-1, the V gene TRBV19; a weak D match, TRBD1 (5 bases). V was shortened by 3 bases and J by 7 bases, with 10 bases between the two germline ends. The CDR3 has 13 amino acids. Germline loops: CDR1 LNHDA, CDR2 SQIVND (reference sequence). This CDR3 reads CASSILQGNEQFF. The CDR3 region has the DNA TGTGCCAGTAGTATCCTCCAGGGAAATGAGCAGTTCTTC.

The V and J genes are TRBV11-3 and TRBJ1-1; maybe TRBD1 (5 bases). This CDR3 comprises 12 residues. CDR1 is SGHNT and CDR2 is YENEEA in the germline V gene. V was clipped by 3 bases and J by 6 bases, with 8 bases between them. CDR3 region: CASSFGGAEAFF. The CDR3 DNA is TGTGCCAGCAGCTTCGGGGGAGCTGAAGCTTTCTTT.

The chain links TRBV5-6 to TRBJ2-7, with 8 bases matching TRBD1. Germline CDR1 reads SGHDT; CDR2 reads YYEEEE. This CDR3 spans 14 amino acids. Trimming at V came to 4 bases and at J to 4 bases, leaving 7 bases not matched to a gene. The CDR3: CASSPATGAYEQYF. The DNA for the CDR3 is TGTGCCAGCAGCCCTGCGACAGGGGCATACGAGCAGTACTTC.

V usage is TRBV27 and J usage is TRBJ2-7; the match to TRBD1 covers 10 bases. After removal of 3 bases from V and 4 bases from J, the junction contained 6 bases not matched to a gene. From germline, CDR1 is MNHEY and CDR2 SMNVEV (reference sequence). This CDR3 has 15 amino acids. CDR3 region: CASSLDWDRGYEQYF. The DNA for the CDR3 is TGTGCCAGCAGTTTGGACTGGGACAGGGGTTACGAGCAGTACTTC.

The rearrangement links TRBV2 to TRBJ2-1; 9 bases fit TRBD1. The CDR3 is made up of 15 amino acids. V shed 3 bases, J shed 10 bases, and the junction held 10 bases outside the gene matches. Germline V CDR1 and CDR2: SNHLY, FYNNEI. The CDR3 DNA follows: TGTGCCAGCAGTGAGGGGACAGGGAGGATGGGAGAGCAGTTCTTC. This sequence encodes CASSEGTGRMGEQFF.

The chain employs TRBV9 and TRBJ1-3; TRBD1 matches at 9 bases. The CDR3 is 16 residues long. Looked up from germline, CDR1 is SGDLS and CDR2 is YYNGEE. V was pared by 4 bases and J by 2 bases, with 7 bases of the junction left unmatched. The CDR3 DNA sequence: TGTGCCAGCAGCCCCGTCGGGACAGGGACTGGAAACACCATATATTTT. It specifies CASSPVGTGTGNTIYF.

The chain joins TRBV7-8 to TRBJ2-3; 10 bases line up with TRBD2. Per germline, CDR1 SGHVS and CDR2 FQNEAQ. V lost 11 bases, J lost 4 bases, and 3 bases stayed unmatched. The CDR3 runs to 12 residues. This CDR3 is CAGGTSADTQYF. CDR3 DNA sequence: TGTGCCGGCGGGACTAGCGCAGATACGCAGTATTTT.

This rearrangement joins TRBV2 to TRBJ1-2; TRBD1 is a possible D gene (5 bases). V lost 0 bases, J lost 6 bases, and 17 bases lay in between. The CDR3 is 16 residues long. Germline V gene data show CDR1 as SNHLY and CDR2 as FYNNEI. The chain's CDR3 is CASSEARNRPSNGYTF. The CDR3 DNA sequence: TGTGCCAGCAGTGAAGCGCGGAACAGGCCCTCTAATGGCTACACCTTC.

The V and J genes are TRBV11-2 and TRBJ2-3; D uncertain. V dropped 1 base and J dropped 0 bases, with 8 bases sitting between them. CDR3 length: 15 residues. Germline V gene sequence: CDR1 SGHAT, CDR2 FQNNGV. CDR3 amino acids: CASSLGITSTDTQYF. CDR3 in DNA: TGTGCCAGCAGCTTAGGTATAACTAGCACAGATACGCAGTATTTT.

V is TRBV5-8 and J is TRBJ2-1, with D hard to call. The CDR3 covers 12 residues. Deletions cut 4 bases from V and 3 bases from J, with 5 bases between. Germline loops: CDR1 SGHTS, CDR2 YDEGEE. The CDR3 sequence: CASSNYYNEQFF. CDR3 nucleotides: TGTGCCAGCAGCAACTACTACAATGAGCAGTTCTTC.

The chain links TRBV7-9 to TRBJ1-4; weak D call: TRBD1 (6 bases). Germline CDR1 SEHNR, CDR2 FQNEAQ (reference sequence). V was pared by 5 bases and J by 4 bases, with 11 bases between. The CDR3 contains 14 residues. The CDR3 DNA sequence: TGTGCCAGCAGCCCCTGGACAGATAATGAAAAACTGTTTTTT. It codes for CASSPWTDNEKLFF.

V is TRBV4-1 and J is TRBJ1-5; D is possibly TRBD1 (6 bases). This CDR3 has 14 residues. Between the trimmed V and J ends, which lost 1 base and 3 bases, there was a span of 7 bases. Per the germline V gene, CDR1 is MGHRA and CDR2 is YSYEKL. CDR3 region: CASSQGQVNQPQHF. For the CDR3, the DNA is TGCGCCAGCAGCCAAGGACAGGTCAATCAGCCCCAGCATTTT.

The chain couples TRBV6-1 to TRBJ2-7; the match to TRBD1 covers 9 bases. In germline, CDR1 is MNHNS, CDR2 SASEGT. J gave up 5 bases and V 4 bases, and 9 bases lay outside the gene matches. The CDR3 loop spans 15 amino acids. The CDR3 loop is CASSGLGTGLNEQYF. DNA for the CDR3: TGTGCCAGCAGTGGGCTGGGGACAGGGCTAAACGAGCAGTACTTC.

For the CDR3, the DNA is TGTGCCAGCAGCTTTACAGGGTCTTCCTACAATGAGCAGTTCTTC. Its protein product is CASSFTGSSYNEQFF. The J gene is TRBJ2-1, the V gene TRBV7-9; tentatively, D is TRBD1 (6 bases). The CDR3 extends over 15 amino acids. Germline CDR1 SEHNR, CDR2 FQNEAQ (reference sequence). The ends were cut back, 3 bases at V and 1 base at J, with 10 bases in the middle.

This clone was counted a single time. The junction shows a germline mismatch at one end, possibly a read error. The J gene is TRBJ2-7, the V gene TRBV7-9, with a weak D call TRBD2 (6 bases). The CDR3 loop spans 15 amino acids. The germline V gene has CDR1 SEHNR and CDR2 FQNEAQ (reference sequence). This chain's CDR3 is CASSNSIAGYYEQHF. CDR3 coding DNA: TGTGCCAGCAGCAACTCTATTGCGGGATACTACGAGCAGCACTTC.

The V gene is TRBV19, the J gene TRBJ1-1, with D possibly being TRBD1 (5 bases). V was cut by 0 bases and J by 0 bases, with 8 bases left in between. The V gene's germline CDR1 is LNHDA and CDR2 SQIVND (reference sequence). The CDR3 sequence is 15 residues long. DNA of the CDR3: TGTGCCAGTAGTATAGACGGGGGAATGAACACTGAAGCTTTCTTT. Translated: CASSIDGGMNTEAFF.

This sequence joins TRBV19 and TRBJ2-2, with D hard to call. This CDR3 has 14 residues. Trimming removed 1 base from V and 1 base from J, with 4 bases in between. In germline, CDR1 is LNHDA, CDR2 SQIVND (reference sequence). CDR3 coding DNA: TGTGCCAGTAGTATAGTCGGGAACACCGGGGAGCTGTTTTTT. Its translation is CASSIVGNTGELFF.

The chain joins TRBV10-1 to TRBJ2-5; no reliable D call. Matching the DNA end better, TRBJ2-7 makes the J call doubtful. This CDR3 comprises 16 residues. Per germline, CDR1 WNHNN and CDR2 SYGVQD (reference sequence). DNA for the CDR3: TGCGCCAGCAGTGATGCCCGGACGGCCGTTTCCTACGAGCAGTACTTC. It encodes CASSDARTAVSYEQYF.

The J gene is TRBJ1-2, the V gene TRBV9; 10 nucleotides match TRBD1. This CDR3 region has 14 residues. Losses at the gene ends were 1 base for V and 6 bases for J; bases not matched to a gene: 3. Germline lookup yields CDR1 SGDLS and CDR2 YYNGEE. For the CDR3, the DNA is TGTGCCAGCAGCGTACAGGGACAGGGGCATGGCTACACCTTC. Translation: CASSVQGQGHGYTF.

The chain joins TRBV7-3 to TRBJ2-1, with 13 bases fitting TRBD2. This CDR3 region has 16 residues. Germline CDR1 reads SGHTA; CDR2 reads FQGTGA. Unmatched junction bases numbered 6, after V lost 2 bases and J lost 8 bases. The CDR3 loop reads CASSLYGTSGVDEQFF. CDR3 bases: TGTGCCAGCAGCTTATATGGGACTAGCGGGGTCGATGAGCAGTTCTTC.